This T cell receptor (beta chain) was obtained from a study of blood T cells in healthy people across ages. The study isolated at least 6 million PBMCs from each sample. A J-beta primer mix and a sample-barcoded 5' primer were used in a second PCR of roughly 6 to 12 cycles. A template-switch adaptor with 12 random nucleotides tagged each cDNA molecule. TCRdb recomputed calls from the 5' RACE reads with MiXCR, one row per CDR3 protein. The sample records 540,000 or so distinct CDR3 sequences, around 24% being singletons. The CDR3 runs 13 residues. Per the germline V gene, CDR1 is SGHRS and CDR2 is YFSETQ. The J segment lost 8 bases and the V segment lost 4 bases, leaving 6 bases of the junction unmatched. This clonotype has just a few counts. The same data also contributed to another study, on T cells of mothers and their children.

The source is a boy between 10 and 17 years old in good health. The chain employs TRBV5-1 and TRBJ2-4; TRBD1 agrees at 7 bases. The specimen sequenced was blood. The CDR3, as DNA: TGCGCCAGCAGCAGCTGGACAGGTGACATTCAGTACTTC. This codes for CASSSWTGDIQYF.